The sequence of this T cell receptor beta chain was determined in a study of T cell responses to AZD1222 COVID-19 vaccine. Findings and limits, study-wide: Spike-spanning, vaccine-associated CD4 TCRs were dominant at 160-218 and 743-854.

Measured with immunoSEQ multiplex PCR; TCRdb has only the in-frame clones, and not every one. The table has 180,000 or so clones, around 90% seen once; the top ten hold 26%. CDR1 and CDR2 (germline): SNHLY, FYNNEI. The CDR3 is 16 amino acids. Trimming shortened V by 6 bases and J by 3 bases, and 21 bases separated the two germline ends. Comment on this clone: Its antigen is as yet unknown.

The source is an adult who received the AZD1222 COVID-19 vaccine. The rearrangement joins TRBV2 to TRBJ2-7, with D perhaps TRBD1 or TRBD2 (7 bases each). The material was peripheral blood, obtained 28 days after the second AZD1222 dose. The CDR3 is CASSRPLSGTDYEQYF. The DNA for the CDR3 is TGTGCCAGCAGCCGACCCTTAAGCGGGACAGACTACGAGCAGTACTTC.